This T cell receptor beta chain was recorded in a study of cytomegalovirus exposure and HLA in healthy donors. PCR employed 60 Vbeta and 13 Jbeta primers. Clones were sequenced by immunoSEQ multiplex PCR, and TCRdb holds only the in-frame ones, with some missing. The table includes 52,000 or so clones, 77% detected once. CDR3 length: 14 residues. The V end was cut by 3 bases, the J end by 5 bases, with 8 bases between. CDR1 KGHSH and CDR2 LQKENI come from the germline V gene. This TCR was sampled from a woman aged 40 to 50 in good health and CMV-seropositive. The material sequenced was PBMCs. The chain is built from TRBV18 and TRBJ1-6; D remains ambiguous. DNA of the CDR3: TGTGCCAGCTCACCGCTGGAGGATAATTCACCCCTCCACTTT. The encoded protein is CASSPLEDNSPLHF.